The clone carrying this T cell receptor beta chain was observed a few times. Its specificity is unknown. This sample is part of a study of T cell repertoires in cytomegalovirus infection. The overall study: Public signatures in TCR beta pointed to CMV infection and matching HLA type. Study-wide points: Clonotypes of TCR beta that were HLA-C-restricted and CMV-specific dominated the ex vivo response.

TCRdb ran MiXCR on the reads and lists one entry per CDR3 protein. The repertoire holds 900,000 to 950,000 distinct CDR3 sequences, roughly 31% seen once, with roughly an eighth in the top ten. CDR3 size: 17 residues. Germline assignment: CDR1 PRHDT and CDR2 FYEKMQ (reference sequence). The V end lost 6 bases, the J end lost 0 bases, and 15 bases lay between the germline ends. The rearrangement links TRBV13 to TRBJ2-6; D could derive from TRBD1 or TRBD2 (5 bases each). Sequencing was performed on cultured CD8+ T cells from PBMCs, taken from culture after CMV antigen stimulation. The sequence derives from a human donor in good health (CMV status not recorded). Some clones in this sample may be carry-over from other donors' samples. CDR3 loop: CASRIRGRLSGANVLTF. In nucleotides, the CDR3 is TGTGCCAGCAGGATTCGGGGACGGCTCTCTGGGGCCAACGTCCTGACTTTC.